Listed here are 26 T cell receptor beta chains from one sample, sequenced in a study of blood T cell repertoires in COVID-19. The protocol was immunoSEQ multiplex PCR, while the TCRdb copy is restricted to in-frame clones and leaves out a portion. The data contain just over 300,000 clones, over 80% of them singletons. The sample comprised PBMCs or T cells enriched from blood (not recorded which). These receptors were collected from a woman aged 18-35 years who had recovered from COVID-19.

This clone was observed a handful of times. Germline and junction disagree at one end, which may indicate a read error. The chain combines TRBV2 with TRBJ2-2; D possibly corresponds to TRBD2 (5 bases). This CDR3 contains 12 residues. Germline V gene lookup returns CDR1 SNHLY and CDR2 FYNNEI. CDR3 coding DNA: TGTGCCAGCAGAGAAGACTACTGGGAGCTGTTTTTT. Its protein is CASREDYWELFF. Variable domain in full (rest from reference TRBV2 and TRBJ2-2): EPEVTQTPSHQVTQMGQEVILRCVPISNHLYFYWYRQILGQKVEFLVSFYNNEISEKSEIFDDQFSVERPDGSNFTLKIRSTKLEDSAMYFCASREDYWELFFGEGSRLTVL.

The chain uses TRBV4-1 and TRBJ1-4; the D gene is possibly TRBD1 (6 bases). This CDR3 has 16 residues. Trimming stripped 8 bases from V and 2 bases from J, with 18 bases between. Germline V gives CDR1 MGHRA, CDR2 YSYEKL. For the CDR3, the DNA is TGCGCCAGCCGCAACGCCCTCAGGGGTACTAATGAAAAACTGTTTTTT. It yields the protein CASRNALRGTNEKLFF.

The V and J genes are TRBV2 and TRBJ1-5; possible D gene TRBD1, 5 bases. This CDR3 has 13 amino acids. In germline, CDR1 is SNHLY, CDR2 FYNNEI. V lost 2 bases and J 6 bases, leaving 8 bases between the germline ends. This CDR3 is CASSEQGGQPQHF. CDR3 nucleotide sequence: TGTGCCAGCAGTGAACAGGGCGGTCAGCCCCAGCATTTT.

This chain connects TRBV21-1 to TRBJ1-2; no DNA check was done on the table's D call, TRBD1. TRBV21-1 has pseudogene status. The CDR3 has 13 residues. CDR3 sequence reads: CVRKHNRGNGYTF. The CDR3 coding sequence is TGTGTCAGGAAACACAACAGGGGCAATGGCTACACCTTC.

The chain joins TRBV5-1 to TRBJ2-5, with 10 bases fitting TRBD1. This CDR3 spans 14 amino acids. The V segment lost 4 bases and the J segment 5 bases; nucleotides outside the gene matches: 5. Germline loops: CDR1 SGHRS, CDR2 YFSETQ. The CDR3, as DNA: TGCGCCAGCAGCCCATGGACAGGGGGGGAGACCCAGTACTTC. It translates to CASSPWTGGETQYF.

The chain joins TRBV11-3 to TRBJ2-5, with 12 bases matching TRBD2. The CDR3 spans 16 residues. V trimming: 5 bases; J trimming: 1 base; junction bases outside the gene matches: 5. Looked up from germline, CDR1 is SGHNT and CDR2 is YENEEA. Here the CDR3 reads CASSQGTSGRQETQYF. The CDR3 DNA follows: TGTGCCAGCAGCCAAGGGACTAGCGGGCGCCAAGAGACCCAGTACTTC.

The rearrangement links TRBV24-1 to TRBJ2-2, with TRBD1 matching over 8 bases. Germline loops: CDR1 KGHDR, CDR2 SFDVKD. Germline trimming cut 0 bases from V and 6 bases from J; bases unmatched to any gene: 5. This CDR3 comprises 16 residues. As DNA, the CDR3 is TGTGCCACCAGTGATTTGAGACAGGGGTTCGCCGGGGAGCTGTTTTTT. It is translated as CATSDLRQGFAGELFF.

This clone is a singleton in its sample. The CDR3 loop reads CASSLVRESNYGYTF. CDR3 nucleotide sequence: TGTGCCAGCAGCTTAGTTAGAGAGTCTAACTATGGCTACACCTTC. The rearrangement uses TRBV7-8 and TRBJ1-2; D is unclear. V was shortened by 1 base and J by 0 bases, with 9 bases between the two germline ends. Looked up from germline, CDR1 is SGHVS and CDR2 is FQNEAQ. The CDR3 length is 15 residues.

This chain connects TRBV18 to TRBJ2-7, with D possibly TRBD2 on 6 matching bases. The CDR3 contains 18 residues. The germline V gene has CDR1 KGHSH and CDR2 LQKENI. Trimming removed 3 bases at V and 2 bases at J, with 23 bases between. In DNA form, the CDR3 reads TGTGCCAGCTCACCGTCGACTAGTACAATCCTCGGAGCCTACGAGCAGTACTTC. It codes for CASSPSTSTILGAYEQYF.

CDR3 protein: CASSQEWTGNYGYTF. The CDR3 bases are TGCGCCAGCAGCCAAGAATGGACAGGGAACTATGGCTACACCTTC. The chain uses TRBV4-3 and TRBJ1-2; 8 positions agree with TRBD1. The trim removed 0 bases at V and 2 bases at J, leaving 2 bases unmatched. CDR3 length equals 15 residues. Germline V gene lookup returns CDR1 LGHNA and CDR2 YSLEER.

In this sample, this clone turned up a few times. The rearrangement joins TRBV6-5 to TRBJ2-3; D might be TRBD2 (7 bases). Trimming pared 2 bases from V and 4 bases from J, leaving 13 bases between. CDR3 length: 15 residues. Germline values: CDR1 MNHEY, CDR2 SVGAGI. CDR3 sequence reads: CASSYGSGGPDTQYF. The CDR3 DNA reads TGTGCCAGCAGTTACGGGTCGGGGGGCCCAGATACGCAGTATTTT.

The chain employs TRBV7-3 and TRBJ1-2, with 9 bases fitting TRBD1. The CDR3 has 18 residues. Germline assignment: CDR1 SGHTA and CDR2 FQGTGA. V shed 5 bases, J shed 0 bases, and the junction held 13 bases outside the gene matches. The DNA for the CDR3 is TGTGCCAGCAGCCCGCAACCCCCGGGACAGGGTACTAACTATGGCTACACCTTC. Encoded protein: CASSPQPPGQGTNYGYTF.

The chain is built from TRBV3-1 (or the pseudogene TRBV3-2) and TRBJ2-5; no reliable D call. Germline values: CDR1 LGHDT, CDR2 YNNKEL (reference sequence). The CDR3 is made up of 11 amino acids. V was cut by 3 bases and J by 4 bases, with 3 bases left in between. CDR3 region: CASSHRETQYF. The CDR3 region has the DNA TGTGCCAGCAGCCACAGAGAGACCCAGTACTTC.

The CDR3 bases are TGTGCCAGCAGCCTCGGACTAGCGGGAGGATATACCGGGGAGCTGTTTTTT. It is translated as CASSLGLAGGYTGELFF. The chain carries TRBV4-2 and TRBJ2-2; TRBD2 matches 14 bases. From germline, CDR1 is LGHNA and CDR2 YNFKEQ. CDR3 length equals 17 residues. V shed 4 bases, J shed 5 bases, and the junction held 6 bases outside the gene matches.

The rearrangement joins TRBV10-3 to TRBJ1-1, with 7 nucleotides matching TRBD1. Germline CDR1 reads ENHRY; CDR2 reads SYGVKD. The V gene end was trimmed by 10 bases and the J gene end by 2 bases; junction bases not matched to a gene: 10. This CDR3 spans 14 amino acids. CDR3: CATVQGQSNTEAFF. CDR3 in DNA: TGTGCCACGGTACAGGGACAGAGCAACACTGAAGCTTTCTTT.

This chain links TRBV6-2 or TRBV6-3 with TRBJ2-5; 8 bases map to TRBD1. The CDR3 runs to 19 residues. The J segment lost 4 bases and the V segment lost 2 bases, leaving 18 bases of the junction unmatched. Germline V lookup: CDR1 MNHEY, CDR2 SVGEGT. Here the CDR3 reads CASSYDRGRGQGKSETQYF. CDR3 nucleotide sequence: TGTGCCAGCAGTTACGATAGAGGCCGCGGACAGGGTAAATCAGAGACCCAGTACTTC.

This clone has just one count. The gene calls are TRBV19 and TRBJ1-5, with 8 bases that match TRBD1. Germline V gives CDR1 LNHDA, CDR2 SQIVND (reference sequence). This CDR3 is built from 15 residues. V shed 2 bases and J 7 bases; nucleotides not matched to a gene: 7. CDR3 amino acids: CASSIMAGGGQPQHF. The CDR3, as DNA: TGTGCCAGTAGTATAATGGCAGGGGGCGGCCAGCCCCAGCATTTT.

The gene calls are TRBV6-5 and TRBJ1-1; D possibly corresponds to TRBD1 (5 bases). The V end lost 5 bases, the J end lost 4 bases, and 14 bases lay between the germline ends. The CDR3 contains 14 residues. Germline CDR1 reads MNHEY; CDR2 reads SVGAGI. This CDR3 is CASSNTRVSTEAFF. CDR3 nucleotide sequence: TGTGCCAGCAGTAATACCAGGGTCAGCACTGAAGCTTTCTTT.

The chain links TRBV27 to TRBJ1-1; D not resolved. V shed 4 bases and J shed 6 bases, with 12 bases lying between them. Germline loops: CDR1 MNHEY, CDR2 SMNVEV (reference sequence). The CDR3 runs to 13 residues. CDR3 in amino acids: CASSYKSYAEAFF. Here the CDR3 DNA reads TGTGCCAGCAGTTACAAGTCGTACGCTGAAGCTTTCTTT.

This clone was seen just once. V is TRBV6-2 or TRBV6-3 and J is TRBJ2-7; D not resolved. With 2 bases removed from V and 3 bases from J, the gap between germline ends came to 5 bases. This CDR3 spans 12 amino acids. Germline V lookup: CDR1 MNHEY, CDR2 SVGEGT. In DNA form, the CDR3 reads TGTGCCAGCAGTTACGCAGTCTACGAGCAGTACTTC. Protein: CASSYAVYEQYF.

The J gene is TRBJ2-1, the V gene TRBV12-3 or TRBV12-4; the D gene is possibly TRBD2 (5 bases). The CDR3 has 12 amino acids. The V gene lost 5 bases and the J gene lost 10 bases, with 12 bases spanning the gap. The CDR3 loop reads CASSETIYEQFF. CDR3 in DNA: TGTGCCAGCAGTGAGACTATTTACGAGCAGTTCTTC.

The CDR3 loop is CASSFFAGLENTEAFF. DNA for the CDR3: TGTGCCAGCAGTTTTTTTGCAGGGCTTGAGAACACTGAAGCTTTCTTT. J is TRBJ1-1 and V is TRBV27; possibly TRBD1 for D (5 bases). Trimming stripped 3 bases from V and 1 base from J, with 15 bases between. CDR1 and CDR2 from the germline V gene are MNHEY and SMNVEV (reference sequence). The CDR3 length is 16 residues.

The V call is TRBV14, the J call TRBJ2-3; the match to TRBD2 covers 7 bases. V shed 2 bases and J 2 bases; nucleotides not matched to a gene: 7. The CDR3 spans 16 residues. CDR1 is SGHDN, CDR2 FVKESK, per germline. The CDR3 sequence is CASSQRGGRVTDTQYF. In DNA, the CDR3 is TGTGCCAGCAGCCAACGGGGCGGGAGAGTCACAGATACGCAGTATTTT.

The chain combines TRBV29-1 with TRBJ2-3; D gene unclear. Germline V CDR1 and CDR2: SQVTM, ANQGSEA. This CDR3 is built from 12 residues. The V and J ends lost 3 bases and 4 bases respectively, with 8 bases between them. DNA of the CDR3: TGCAGCGTTGAGTCCTTTTCAGATACGCAGTATTTT. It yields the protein CSVESFSDTQYF.

CDR3 residues: CASSSWTSGSYEQYF. The CDR3 nucleotides read TGTGCCAGCAGTTCCTGGACTAGCGGGAGTTACGAGCAGTACTTC. The V gene is TRBV28, the J gene TRBJ2-7, with 13 bases aligning to TRBD2. Germline V gene lookup returns CDR1 MDHEN and CDR2 SYDVKM. The V gene end was trimmed by 4 bases and the J gene end by 4 bases; junction bases not matched to a gene: 4. The CDR3 runs 15 residues.

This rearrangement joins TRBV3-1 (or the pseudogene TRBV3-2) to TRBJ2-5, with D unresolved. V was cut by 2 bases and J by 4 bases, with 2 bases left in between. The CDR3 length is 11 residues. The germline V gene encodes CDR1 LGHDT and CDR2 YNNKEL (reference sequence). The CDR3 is CASSQLETQYF. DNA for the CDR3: TGTGCCAGCAGCCAACTAGAGACCCAGTACTTC.